The present entry profiles one T cell receptor (beta chain) with its context. This clone may be a read error of a much larger clone one base away. TCRdb reprocessed the RT-PCR reads with MiXCR, giving one entry per CDR3 protein. The sample lists about 700,000 distinct CDR3 sequences, around 14% occurring once. The germline V gene has CDR1 SGDLS and CDR2 YYNGEE. This CDR3 has 14 residues. After removal of 2 bases from V and 5 bases from J, the junction contained 3 bases not matched to a gene. The chain links TRBV9 to TRBJ2-1; 8 bases fit TRBD1. This clonotype was obtained from a female donor in good health, serving as a healthy control. The sample consisted of memory CD4+ T cells from blood. CDR3 sequence: CASSVSGGDNEQFF. CDR3 DNA sequence: TGTGCCAGCAGCGTTTCAGGGGGCGACAATGAGCAGTTCTTC.